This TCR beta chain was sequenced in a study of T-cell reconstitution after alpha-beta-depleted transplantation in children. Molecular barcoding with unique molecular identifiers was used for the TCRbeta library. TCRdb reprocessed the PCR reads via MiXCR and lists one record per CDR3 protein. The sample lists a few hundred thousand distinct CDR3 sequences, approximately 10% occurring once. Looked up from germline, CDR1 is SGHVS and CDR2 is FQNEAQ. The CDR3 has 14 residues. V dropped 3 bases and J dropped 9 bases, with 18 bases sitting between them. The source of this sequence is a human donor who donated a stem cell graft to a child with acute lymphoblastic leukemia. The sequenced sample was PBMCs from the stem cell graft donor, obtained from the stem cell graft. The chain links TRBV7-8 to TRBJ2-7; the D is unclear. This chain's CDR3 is CASSFNGGREGQYF. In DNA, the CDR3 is TGTGCCAGCAGCTTCAATGGCGGACGAGAAGGGCAGTACTTC.